The rows below give T cell receptor beta chains drawn from one sample of a study of OX40 agonist ivuxolimab in advanced cancers. Repertoires were generated with immunoSEQ multiplex PCR, while TCRdb's copy carries only in-frame clones and drops some. The top ten hold roughly 15% of the sample, which has tens of thousands of clones, about 83% seen once. The input for sequencing was CD4+ or CD8+ T cells sorted from blood, taken in a trial of the OX40 agonist ivuxolimab. The receptors were gathered from an adult with an advanced solid tumor such as melanoma, head and neck, liver or kidney cancer. The CDR3 runs from the conserved cysteine through the conserved F or W. D genes are given only for firm matches.

d_call: TRBD2; j_call: TRBJ2-7; v_call: TRBV11-2; cdr3_aa: CASSSLLAGVSHEQYF
d_call: TRBD1; j_call: TRBJ2-7; v_call: TRBV2; cdr3_aa: CASREDRSSYEQYF
d_call: TRBD2; j_call: TRBJ2-3; v_call: TRBV19; cdr3_aa: CAVGTSGAASTDTQYF
d_call: TRBD2; j_call: TRBJ2-7; v_call: TRBV6-6; cdr3_aa: CASTPGAGRSYEQYF
d_call: -; j_call: TRBJ2-5; v_call: TRBV5-1; cdr3_aa: CASSFSGGQETQYF
d_call: TRBD2; j_call: TRBJ2-1; v_call: TRBV5-1; cdr3_aa: CASSLESAGGYNEQFF
d_call: -; j_call: TRBJ1-5; v_call: TRBV19; cdr3_aa: CASSQNGGAQPQHF
d_call: TRBD1; j_call: TRBJ1-4; v_call: TRBV10-3; cdr3_aa: CAIAPGGDEKLFF
d_call: TRBD2; j_call: -; v_call: TRBV30; cdr3_aa: CAWGRAYSYEQYF
d_call: TRBD1; j_call: TRBJ2-1; v_call: TRBV30; cdr3_aa: CAWSVSGQGAYNEQFF
d_call: -; j_call: TRBJ1-6; v_call: TRBV7-3; cdr3_aa: CASSLTDNSPLHF
d_call: -; j_call: TRBJ1-6; v_call: TRBV19; cdr3_aa: CASSIGDISSYNSPLHF
d_call: -; j_call: TRBJ1-3; v_call: TRBV9; cdr3_aa: CASSATPSGNTIYF
d_call: -; j_call: TRBJ2-7; v_call: TRBV6-5; cdr3_aa: CASSYSTLGYEQYF
d_call: -; j_call: TRBJ1-4; v_call: TRBV19; cdr3_aa: CASSISNVPGEKLFF
d_call: -; j_call: TRBJ1-1; v_call: TRBV6-6; cdr3_aa: CASSLRLRGTEAFF
d_call: TRBD2; j_call: TRBJ2-7; v_call: TRBV11-2; cdr3_aa: CASSSESGSTYEQYF
d_call: -; j_call: TRBJ1-4; v_call: TRBV27; cdr3_aa: CASSSYPVTPEKLFF
d_call: -; j_call: TRBJ2-5; v_call: TRBV19; cdr3_aa: CASSIVRGARETQYF
d_call: -; j_call: TRBJ2-2; v_call: TRBV5-6; cdr3_aa: CASSLAGPGELFF
d_call: -; j_call: TRBJ1-5; v_call: TRBV21-1; cdr3_aa: CASSKGQGAPYSNQPQHF
d_call: -; j_call: TRBJ2-1; v_call: TRBV11-3; cdr3_aa: CASSPDGTYNEQFF
d_call: -; j_call: TRBJ2-1; v_call: TRBV5-6; cdr3_aa: CASSATSPGLQFF
d_call: TRBD1; j_call: TRBJ2-3; v_call: TRBV5-6; cdr3_aa: CASSFSIGTGTGDTQYF
d_call: -; j_call: TRBJ2-3; v_call: TRBV29-1; cdr3_aa: CSVGGGSTDTQYF
d_call: TRBD1; j_call: TRBJ1-3; v_call: TRBV4-1; cdr3_aa: CASSQVDPRQGSGNTIYF
d_call: -; j_call: TRBJ2-7; v_call: TRBV10-2; cdr3_aa: CASSAPSRALSYEQYF
d_call: -; j_call: TRBJ2-1; v_call: TRBV7-2; cdr3_aa: CASSPRLDNEQFF
d_call: -; j_call: TRBJ2-1; v_call: TRBV5-1; cdr3_aa: CASSWDSVSYNEQFF
d_call: -; j_call: TRBJ1-2; v_call: TRBV16; cdr3_aa: CASSRSSWNYGYTF
d_call: -; j_call: TRBJ2-7; v_call: TRBV18; cdr3_aa: CASSPTGLLMGEQYF
d_call: -; j_call: TRBJ2-7; v_call: TRBV30; cdr3_aa: CAWMAGSYEQYF
d_call: -; j_call: TRBJ2-5; v_call: TRBV9; cdr3_aa: CASSVGVAETIGTQYF
d_call: TRBD2; j_call: TRBJ2-5; v_call: TRBV5-1; cdr3_aa: CASSLAGGGETQYF
d_call: -; j_call: TRBJ2-2; v_call: TRBV18; cdr3_aa: CASSPGATGELFF
d_call: -; j_call: TRBJ2-7; v_call: TRBV5-3; cdr3_aa: CARSFREMVHEQYF
d_call: -; j_call: TRBJ2-1; v_call: TRBV13; cdr3_aa: CASNKGLYNEQFF
d_call: -; j_call: TRBJ1-2; v_call: TRBV19; cdr3_aa: CASSIDLGYTF
d_call: -; j_call: TRBJ1-1; v_call: TRBV5-4; cdr3_aa: CASSLDSGMNTEAFF